This TCR beta chain was captured by sequencing in a study of T cell repertoires in cytomegalovirus infection. Study background: Recently identified HLA-C-restricted CMV epitopes were among the peptides used. It can be stated that public TCR beta signatures indicated CMV infection as well as a matching HLA type.

About this clonotype: Its antigen is not known.

General study findings and limits: Ex vivo, HLA-C-restricted CMV-specific TCR beta clonotypes prevailed over the rest of the response. Cumulative public TCR beta family frequency identified CMV carriers with the relevant HLA.

MiXCR, run by TCRdb on the reads, gives a single entry per CDR3 protein. This sample yields fewer than 900,000 distinct CDR3 sequences, of which 25% to 35% are seen a single time; 10% to 15% belongs to the top ten. Between the trimmed V and J ends, which lost 4 bases and 5 bases, there was a span of 14 bases. This CDR3 is built from 14 residues. Germline lookup yields CDR1 SGHDN and CDR2 FVKESK. The TCR originated in a human donor in good health (CMV status not recorded). Some clones in this sample may be carry-over from other donors' samples. V gene TRBV14 combines with J gene TRBJ1-2; D ambiguous. The sample was cultured CD8+ T cells from PBMCs, taken from culture after CMV antigen stimulation. The DNA of the CDR3 is TGTGCCAGCAGCCCCGGGCCGACATGGTATGGCTACACCTTC. Protein: CASSPGPTWYGYTF.